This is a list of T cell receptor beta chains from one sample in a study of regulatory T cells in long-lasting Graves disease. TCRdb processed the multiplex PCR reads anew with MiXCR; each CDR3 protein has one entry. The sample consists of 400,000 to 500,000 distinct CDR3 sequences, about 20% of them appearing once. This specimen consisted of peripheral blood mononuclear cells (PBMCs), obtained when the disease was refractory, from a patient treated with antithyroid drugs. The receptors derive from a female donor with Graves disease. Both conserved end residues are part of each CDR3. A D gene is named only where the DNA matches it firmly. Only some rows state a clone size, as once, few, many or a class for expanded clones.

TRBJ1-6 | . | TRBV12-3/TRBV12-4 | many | TGTGCCAGCGCCAAGGGGAATTCACCCCTCCACTTT | CASAKGNSPLHF
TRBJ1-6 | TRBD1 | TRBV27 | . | TGTGCCAGCAGCTTTGGGGGGGGACAGGGAGGATCACCCCTCCACTTT | CASSFGGGQGGSPLHF
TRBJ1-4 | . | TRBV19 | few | TGTGCCAGTACTAGGGGAGTCGATGAAAAACTGTTTTTT | CASTRGVDEKLFF
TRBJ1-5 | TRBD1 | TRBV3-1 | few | TGTGCCAGCAGCGCCGGGACAGCTCATAATCAGCCCCAGCATTTT | CASSAGTAHNQPQHF
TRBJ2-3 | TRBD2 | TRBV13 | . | TGTGCCAGCAGCGCACGACTAGCGGGAGCCACAGATACGCAGTATTTT | CASSARLAGATDTQYF
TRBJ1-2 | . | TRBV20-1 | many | TGCAGTGCTACCCGGGAAGACCCCATCTATGGCTACACCTTC | CSATREDPIYGYTF
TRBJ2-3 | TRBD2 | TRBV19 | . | TGTGCCAGTAGTATAAGACTAGCGGGAGCTGCGAACACAGATACGCAGTATTTT | CASSIRLAGAANTDTQYF
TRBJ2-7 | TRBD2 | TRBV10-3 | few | TGTGCCATCAGCCCCACGACTAGCGGCTCCTACGAGCAGTACTTC | CAISPTTSGSYEQYF
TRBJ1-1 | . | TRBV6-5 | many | TGTGCCAGCAGTTACGAGGGGAAAGCTTTCTTT | CASSYEGKAFF
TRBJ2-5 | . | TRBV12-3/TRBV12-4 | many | TGTGCCAGCACCCTTTATGCCCGGGGAGAGACCCAGTACTTC | CASTLYARGETQYF
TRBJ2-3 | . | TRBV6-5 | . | TGTGCCAGCAGTTACGACGGACCTAGCACAGATACGCAGTATTTT | CASSYDGPSTDTQYF
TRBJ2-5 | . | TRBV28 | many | TGTGCCAGCAGTAACAGGGTCGAGACCCAGTACTTC | CASSNRVETQYF
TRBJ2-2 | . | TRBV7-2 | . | TGTGCCAGCAGCTTTGGTCCGAACACCGGGGAGCTGTTTTTT | CASSFGPNTGELFF
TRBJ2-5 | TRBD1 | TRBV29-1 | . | TGCAGCGTTGATGGGGGACAGTTGGGAGAGACCCAGTACTTC | CSVDGGQLGETQYF
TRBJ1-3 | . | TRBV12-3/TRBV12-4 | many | TGTGCCAGCAGTTCTAGCTGGCGGAACAGCTCTGGAAACACCATATATTTT | CASSSSWRNSSGNTIYF
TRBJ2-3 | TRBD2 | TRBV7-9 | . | TGTGCCAGCAGCCCACAACGGACTAGGTCCACAGATACGCAGTATTTT | CASSPQRTRSTDTQYF
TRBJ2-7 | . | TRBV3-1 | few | TGTGCCAGCAGCCAAGAAGGTCCAGGTACTCCTTCCTACGAGCAGTACTTC | CASSQEGPGTPSYEQYF
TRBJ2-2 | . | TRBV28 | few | TGTGCCAGCACCGGGGGAGGACCTAACACCGGGGAGCTGTTTTTT | CASTGGGPNTGELFF
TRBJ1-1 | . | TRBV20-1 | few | TGCAGTGCTAGGACGCCGCGGACAGCTAATTCACCGAACACTGAAGCTTTCTTT | CSARTPRTANSPNTEAFF
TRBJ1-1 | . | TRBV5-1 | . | TGCGCCAGCAGCTTGAACAGAGTTGAAGCTTTCTTT | CASSLNRVEAFF
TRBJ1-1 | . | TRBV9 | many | TGTGCCAGCAGCGTAGCTAGCAGGGGTTCGGACACTGAAGCTTTCTTT | CASSVASRGSDTEAFF
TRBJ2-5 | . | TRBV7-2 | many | TGTGCCAGCAGCTTGGCCGGGACGCAGCAAGAGACCCAGTACTTC | CASSLAGTQQETQYF
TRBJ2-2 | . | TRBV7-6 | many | TGTGCCAGCAGCTTCAATCCGAGCACCGGGGAGCTGTTTTTT | CASSFNPSTGELFF
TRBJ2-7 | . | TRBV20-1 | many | TGCAGTGCTAGACAGGGCCCTTCTTACGAGCAGTACTTC | CSARQGPSYEQYF
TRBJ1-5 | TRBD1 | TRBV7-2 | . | TGTGCCAGCAGCTTAGTGGGGACAGGGAACAATCAGCCCCAGCATTTT | CASSLVGTGNNQPQHF
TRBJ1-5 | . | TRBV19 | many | TGTGCCAGTAGTATTGGTCCCCCGGGTAATCAGCCCCAGCATTTT | CASSIGPPGNQPQHF
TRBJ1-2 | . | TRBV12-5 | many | TGTGCTAGTGGTTTGGTACCCGGGACGGCAAACTATGGCTACACCTTC | CASGLVPGTANYGYTF
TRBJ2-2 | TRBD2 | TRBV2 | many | TGTGCCAGCAGGCGGACTAGCGGGGGGACGAACACCGGGGAGCTGTTTTTT | CASRRTSGGTNTGELFF
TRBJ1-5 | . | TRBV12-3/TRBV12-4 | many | TGTGCCAGCAGACAGGGTTGGGGTCAGCCCCAGCATTTT | CASRQGWGQPQHF
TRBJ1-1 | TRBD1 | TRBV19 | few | TGTGCCACCCGATCCGGGACAGGGGACACTGAAGCTTTCTTT | CATRSGTGDTEAFF
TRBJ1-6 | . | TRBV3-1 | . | TGTGCCAGCAGCCACAAGGGGGGGAATTCACCCCTCCACTTT | CASSHKGGNSPLHF
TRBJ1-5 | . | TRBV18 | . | TGTGCCAGCTCATCTACACAGGGTCAGCCCCGGCATTTT | CASSSTQGQPRHF
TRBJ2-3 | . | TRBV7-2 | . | TGTGCCAGCAGCTTAACCAGGGCGAGCACAGATACGCAGTATTTT | CASSLTRASTDTQYF
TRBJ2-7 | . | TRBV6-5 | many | TGTGCCAGCAGTTACTCGTCGGGGAGATCCTACGAGCAGTACTTC | CASSYSSGRSYEQYF
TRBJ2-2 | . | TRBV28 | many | TGTGCCAGCAGTTTATCCGGGACCGGGGAGCTGTTTTTT | CASSLSGTGELFF
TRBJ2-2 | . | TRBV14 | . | TGTGCTAGCAGCCCACTCAGGGAGGTCGGGGAGCTGTTTTTT | CASSPLREVGELFF
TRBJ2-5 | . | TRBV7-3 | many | TGTGCCAGCAGCTTCGGACCGGGGGACCAAGAGACCCAGTACTTC | CASSFGPGDQETQYF
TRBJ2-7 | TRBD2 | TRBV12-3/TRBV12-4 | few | TGTGCCAGCAGTCAGCGGGGTAGCGGGACGTACGAGCAGTACTTC | CASSQRGSGTYEQYF
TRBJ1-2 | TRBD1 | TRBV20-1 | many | TGCATTACACTCGGGACAGCAGATGGCTACACCTTC | CITLGTADGYTF
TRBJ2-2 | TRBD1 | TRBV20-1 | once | TGCAGTGCTGCAAACGACAGGGGGAACACCGGGGAGCTGTTTTTT | CSAANDRGNTGELFF
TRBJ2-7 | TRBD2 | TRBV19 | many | TGTGCCAGTAGTATAGATCCGGCGGGGGTCTACGAGCAGTACTTC | CASSIDPAGVYEQYF